This TCR beta chain was identified during a study of CXCR3-negative and CXCR3-positive naive CD8 T cells. Across the study: Across all libraries, TRB reads numbered some 140 million, with about 1.5 +/- 0.3 million in each library. Broader study findings: Across naive subsets, surface CD5 expression was comparable, and TCR strength was inferred from properties of the TRB CDR3. CXCR3-expressing naive cells carried TRB CDR3s more hydrophobic than those of CXCR3-negative naive cells. The study found comparably high diversity in both naive subsets and much lower diversity in memory CD8+ cells.

This CDR3 comprises 15 residues. The TRB libraries of cDNA were built by UMI-labeled 5' RACE. TCRdb re-called the 5' RACE reads and catalogs CDR3 proteins one per entry, DNA excluded. The specimen's table records 150,000 to 180,000 distinct CDR3 sequences. On this clonotype: Its matching antigen is unknown.

Identification of naive CD8+ T cells rested on CD45RO-CCR7+CD27+CD95- status. The source material was naive CXCR3+ CD8+ T cells from blood. The subset here: CD45RO-CCR7+CD27+CD95- naive CD8+ T cells expressing CXCR3 (TNR3+). The source is a human donor in good health. Some clones in this sample may be carry-over from other donors' samples. The chain employs TRBV21-1 and TRBJ2-7. TRBV21-1 counts as a pseudogene. The CDR3 spells CASSKWSAGRYEQYF.